Only one count was recorded for the clone carrying this T cell receptor (beta chain). The antigen is undetermined. The data are from a study of CD8+CD57+ T cells in acquired aplastic anemia. Study-wide results and limits: Comparison of patients with controls identified about 27 shared CD8+ CDR3 sequences. Patients were compared with controls for CD8+ Simpson's diversity, and no significant difference emerged.

Only patients with CD8+CD57+ cell expansion on flow cytometry were chosen for sequencing. Everyone among the patients had severe acquired aplastic anemia. For CDR3 and TCR beta VDJ profiling, genomic DNA was the template used. TCRdb called the reads again in MiXCR, with one record for every CDR3 protein. The data contain some 180,000 distinct CDR3 sequences, less than 65% of them singletons. V was pared by 3 bases and J by 5 bases, with 6 bases between. Germline V gives CDR1 MGHRA, CDR2 YSYEKL. The CDR3 contains 12 residues. Source material: sorted CD4+, CD8+, or CD8+CD57+ T cells (not recorded which) from PBMCs. This chain uses TRBV4-1 with TRBJ2-3; D gene unclear. This sequence was found in a human donor with aplastic anemia. DNA of the CDR3: TGCGCCAGCAGCCATAATCAAGATACGCAGTATTTT. Translated: CASSHNQDTQYF.